The 9 T cell receptor beta chains below come from one sample, sequenced in a study of molecular identifiers for immune sequencing clone quantification. Each CDR3 protein is one row after TCRdb ran MiXCR on the PCR reads. Altogether approximately 500,000 distinct CDR3 sequences are present, 20% to 25% being singletons, with the ten largest covering 0.7% to 0.95%. The sequenced sample was naive CD8+ T cells from blood, with Jurkat cell RNA spiked in. As to subset: FACS-sorted CD8+CD4-CCR7+CD45RA+ naive T cells. The receptors shown here come from a human donor in good health. Some libraries in this study had Jurkat cell RNA spiked in.

The chain joins TRBV4-3 to TRBJ2-2; D possibly corresponds to TRBD1 (5 bases). This CDR3 has 19 amino acids. V was shortened by 1 base and J by 0 bases, with 18 bases between the two germline ends. Germline lookup yields CDR1 LGHNA and CDR2 YSLEER. DNA for the CDR3: TGCGCCAGCAGCCAAGGTGGCCAGGGAATCCTCGCGAACACCGGGGAGCTGTTTTTT. Translating gives CASSQGGQGILANTGELFF.

This clonotype has more than one count but fewer than ten. The J gene is TRBJ2-5, the V gene TRBV3-1, with 8 bases matching TRBD2. The CDR3 loop spans 16 amino acids. V shed 1 base and J 0 bases; nucleotides not matched to a gene: 4. Per the germline V gene, CDR1 is LGHDT and CDR2 is YNNKEL (reference sequence). Written as DNA, the CDR3 is TGTGCCAGCAGCCAAGTTTCTAGCGGGTACCAAGAGACCCAGTACTTC. It yields the protein CASSQVSSGYQETQYF.

This clonotype appeared a few times. The V gene is TRBV12-3 or TRBV12-4, the J gene TRBJ1-5; no reliable D call. The CDR3 totals 13 residues. V was pared by 5 bases and J by 7 bases, with 12 bases between. CDR3 in amino acids: CASSPPGLQPQHF. CDR3 DNA sequence: TGTGCCAGCAGTCCGCCGGGGTTACAGCCCCAGCATTTT.

This clonotype was observed many times. The DNA of the CDR3 is TGTGCCAGCTCACCAAGTGACAGGGGCCCTGAAGCTTTCTTT. Protein: CASSPSDRGPEAFF. The chain combines TRBV18 with TRBJ1-1; 8 nucleotides agree with TRBD1. Germline V lookup: CDR1 KGHSH, CDR2 LQKENI. V gave up 2 bases and J gave up 6 bases; unmatched junction bases: 5. CDR3 length: 14 residues.

Concerning this clonotype: Given a much more abundant clone one base away, this may be a read error. The chain recombines TRBV20-1 with TRBJ1-1; D remains unclear. CDR3 length: 12 amino acids. The germline V gene has CDR1 DFQATT and CDR2 SNEGSKA (reference sequence). The CDR3 sequence: CSARNMNAEAFF. The CDR3 DNA reads TGCAGTGCTAGGAACATGAACGCTGAAGCTTTCTTT.

Notes on this clonotype: This sequence may be a read error, since a much larger clone differs from it by one base. V is TRBV7-2 and J is TRBJ2-1, with 8 nucleotides matching TRBD1. Per germline, CDR1 SGHTA and CDR2 FQGNSA. This CDR3 spans 15 amino acids. CDR3 in amino acids: CASSPGGSSCNEQFF. The CDR3 coding sequence is TGTGCCAGCAGCCCAGGGGGCAGCTCCTGCAATGAGCAGTTCTTC.

In the case of this clonotype: A clone one base away is much larger, so this may be a read error. The rearrangement uses TRBV29-1 and TRBJ2-3; D is possibly TRBD1 (6 bases). The CDR3 sequence is 13 residues long. Trimming removed 1 base from V and 3 bases from J, with 8 bases in between. In germline, CDR1 is SQVTM, CDR2 ANQGSEA. The CDR3 loop reads CSVEGGLTDTQYF. Here the CDR3 DNA reads TGCAGCGTTGAAGGGGGGCTTACAGATACGCAGTATTTT.

This clonotype showed up just a few times. The chain is built from TRBV2 and TRBJ1-5; TRBD1 aligns across 7 bases. With 4 bases clipped from V and 1 base from J, the junction kept 13 bases outside the gene matches. CDR3 length equals 18 residues. From germline, CDR1 is SNHLY and CDR2 FYNNEI. CDR3 bases: TGTGCCAGCAGTGCCCGGGACAGCCTTATACCGAGCAATCAGCCCCAGCATTTT. This encodes CASSARDSLIPSNQPQHF.

This clonotype was counted ten times or more. The V call is TRBV19, the J call TRBJ2-5; maybe TRBD2 (6 bases). Deletions cut 3 bases from V and 4 bases from J, with 15 bases between. CDR1 is LNHDA, CDR2 SQIVND, per germline (reference sequence). The CDR3 loop spans 15 amino acids. The CDR3: CASSIGTRGRETQYF. The CDR3 DNA is TGTGCCAGTAGTATTGGGACTCGGGGTCGAGAGACCCAGTACTTC.